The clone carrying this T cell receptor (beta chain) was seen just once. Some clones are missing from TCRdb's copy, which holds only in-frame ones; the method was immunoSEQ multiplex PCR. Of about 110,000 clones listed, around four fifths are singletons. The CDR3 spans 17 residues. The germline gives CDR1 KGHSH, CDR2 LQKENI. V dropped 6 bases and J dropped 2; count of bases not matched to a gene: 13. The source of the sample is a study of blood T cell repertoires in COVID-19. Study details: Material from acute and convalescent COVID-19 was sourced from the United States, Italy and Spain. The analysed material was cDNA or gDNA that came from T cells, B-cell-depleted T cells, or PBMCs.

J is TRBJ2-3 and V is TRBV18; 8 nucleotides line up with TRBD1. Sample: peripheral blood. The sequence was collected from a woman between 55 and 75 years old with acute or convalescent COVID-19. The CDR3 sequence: CASSLRQGAKDTDTQYF. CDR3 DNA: TGTGCCAGCTCTCTCCGCCAGGGGGCGAAGGACACAGATACGCAGTATTTT. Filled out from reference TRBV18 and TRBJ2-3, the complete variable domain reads NAGVMQNPRHLVRRRGQEARLRCSPMKGHSHVYWYRQLPEEGLKFMVYLQKENIIDESGMPKERFSAEFPKEGPSILRIQQVVRGDSAAYFCASSLRQGAKDTDTQYFGPGTRLTVL.